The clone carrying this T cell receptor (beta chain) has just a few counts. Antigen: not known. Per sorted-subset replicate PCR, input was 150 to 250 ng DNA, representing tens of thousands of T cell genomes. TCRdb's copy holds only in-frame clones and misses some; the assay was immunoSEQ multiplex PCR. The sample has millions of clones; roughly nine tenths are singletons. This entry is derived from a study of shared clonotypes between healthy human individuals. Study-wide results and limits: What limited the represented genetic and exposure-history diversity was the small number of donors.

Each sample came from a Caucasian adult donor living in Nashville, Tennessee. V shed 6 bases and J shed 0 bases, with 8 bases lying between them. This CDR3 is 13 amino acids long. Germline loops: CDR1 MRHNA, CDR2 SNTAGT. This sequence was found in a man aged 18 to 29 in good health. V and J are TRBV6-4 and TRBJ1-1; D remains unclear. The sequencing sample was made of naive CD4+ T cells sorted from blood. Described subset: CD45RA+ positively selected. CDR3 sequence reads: CASSLSMNTEAFF. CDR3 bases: TGTGCCAGCAGCCTGAGCATGAACACTGAAGCTTTCTTT.